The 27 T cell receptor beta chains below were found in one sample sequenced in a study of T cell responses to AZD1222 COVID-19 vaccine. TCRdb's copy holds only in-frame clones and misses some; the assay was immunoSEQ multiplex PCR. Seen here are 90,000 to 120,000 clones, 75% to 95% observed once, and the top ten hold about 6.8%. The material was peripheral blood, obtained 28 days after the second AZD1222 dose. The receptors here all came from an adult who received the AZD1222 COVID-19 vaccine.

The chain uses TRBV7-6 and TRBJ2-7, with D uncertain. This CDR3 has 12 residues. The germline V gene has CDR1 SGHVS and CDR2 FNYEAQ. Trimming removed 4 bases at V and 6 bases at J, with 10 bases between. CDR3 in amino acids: CASSSNPTEQYF. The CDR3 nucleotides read TGTGCCAGCAGCTCCAACCCTACCGAGCAGTACTTC.

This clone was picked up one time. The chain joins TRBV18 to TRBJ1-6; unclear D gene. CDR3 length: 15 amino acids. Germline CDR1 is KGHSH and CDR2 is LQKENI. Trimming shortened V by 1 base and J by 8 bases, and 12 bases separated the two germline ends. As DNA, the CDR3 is TGTGCCAGCTCACCACGGGGATATGGAGATTCACCCCTCCACTTT. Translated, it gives CASSPRGYGDSPLHF. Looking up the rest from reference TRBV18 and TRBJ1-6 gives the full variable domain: NAGVMQNPRHLVRRRGQEARLRCSPMKGHSHVYWYRQLPEEGLKFMVYLQKENIIDESGMPKERFSAEFPKEGPSILRIQQVVRGDSAAYFCASSPRGYGDSPLHFGNGTRLTVT.

DNA of the CDR3: TGTGCCAGCACCAGAGGACGGACAGATACGCAGTATTTT. It translates to CASTRGRTDTQYF. This sequence joins TRBV2 and TRBJ2-3; D unresolved. Between the trimmed V and J ends, which lost 7 bases and 3 bases, there was a span of 11 bases. The CDR3 contains 13 residues. In germline, CDR1 is SNHLY, CDR2 FYNNEI.

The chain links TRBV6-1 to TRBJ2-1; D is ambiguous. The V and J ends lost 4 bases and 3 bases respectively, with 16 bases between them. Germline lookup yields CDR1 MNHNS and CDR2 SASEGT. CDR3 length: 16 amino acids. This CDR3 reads CASSGQLERNYNEQFF. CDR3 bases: TGTGCCAGCAGTGGGCAACTGGAGAGGAACTACAATGAGCAGTTCTTC.

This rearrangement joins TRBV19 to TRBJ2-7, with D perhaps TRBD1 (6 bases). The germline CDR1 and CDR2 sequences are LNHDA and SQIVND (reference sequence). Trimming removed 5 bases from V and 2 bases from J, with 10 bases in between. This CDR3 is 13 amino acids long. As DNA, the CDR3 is TGTGCCAGTAGTCTTCAGGGGACCTACGAGCAGTACTTC. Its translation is CASSLQGTYEQYF.

This CDR3 is CASSASGSPNEQYF. The CDR3 DNA follows: TGTGCCAGCAGCGCTAGCGGGAGTCCAAACGAGCAGTACTTC. This chain links TRBV3-1 (or the pseudogene TRBV3-2) with TRBJ2-7; 10 nucleotides agree with TRBD2. Germline-derived CDR1 and CDR2 are LGHDT and YNNKEL (reference sequence). This CDR3 comprises 14 residues. V trimming: 5 bases; J trimming: 5 bases; junction bases outside the gene matches: 6.

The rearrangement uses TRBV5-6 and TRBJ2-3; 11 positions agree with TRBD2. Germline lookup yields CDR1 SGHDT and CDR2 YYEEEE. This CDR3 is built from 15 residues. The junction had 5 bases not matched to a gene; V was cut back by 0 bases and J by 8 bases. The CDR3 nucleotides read TGTGCCAGCAGCTTGGGTAGCGGGGGGGCCGCTACGCAGTATTTT. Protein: CASSLGSGGAATQYF.

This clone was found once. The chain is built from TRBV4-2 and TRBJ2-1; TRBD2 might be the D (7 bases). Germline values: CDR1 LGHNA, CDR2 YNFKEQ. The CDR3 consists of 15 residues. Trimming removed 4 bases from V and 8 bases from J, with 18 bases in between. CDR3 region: CASSPRGGAVYEQFF. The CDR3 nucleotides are TGTGCCAGCAGCCCCAGAGGGGGGGCCGTATATGAGCAGTTCTTC.

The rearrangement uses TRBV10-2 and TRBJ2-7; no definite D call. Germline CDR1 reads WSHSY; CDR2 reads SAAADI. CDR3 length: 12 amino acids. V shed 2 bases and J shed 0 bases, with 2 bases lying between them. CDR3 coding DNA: TGCGCCAGCAGTGAGAGCTCCTACGAGCAGTACTTC. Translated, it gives CASSESSYEQYF.

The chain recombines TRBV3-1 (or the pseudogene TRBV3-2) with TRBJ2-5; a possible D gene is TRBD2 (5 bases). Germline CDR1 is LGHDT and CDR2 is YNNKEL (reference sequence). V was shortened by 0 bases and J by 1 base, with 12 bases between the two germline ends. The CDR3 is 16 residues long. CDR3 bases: TGTGCCAGCAGCCAAGACGGCGAACTAGGCCAAGAGACCCAGTACTTC. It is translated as CASSQDGELGQETQYF.

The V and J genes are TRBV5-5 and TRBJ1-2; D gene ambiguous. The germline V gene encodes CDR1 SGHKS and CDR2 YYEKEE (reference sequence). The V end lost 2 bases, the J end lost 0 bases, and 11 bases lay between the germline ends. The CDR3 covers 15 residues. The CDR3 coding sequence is TGTGCCAGCAGCTTTTACGGTATGACTAACTATGGCTACACCTTC. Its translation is CASSFYGMTNYGYTF. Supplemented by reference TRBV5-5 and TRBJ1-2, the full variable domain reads DAGVTQSPTHLIKTRGQQVTLRCSPISGHKSVSWYQQVLGQGPQFIFQYYEKEERGRGNFPDRFSARQFPNYSSELNVNALLLGDSALYLCASSFYGMTNYGYTFGSGTRLTVV.

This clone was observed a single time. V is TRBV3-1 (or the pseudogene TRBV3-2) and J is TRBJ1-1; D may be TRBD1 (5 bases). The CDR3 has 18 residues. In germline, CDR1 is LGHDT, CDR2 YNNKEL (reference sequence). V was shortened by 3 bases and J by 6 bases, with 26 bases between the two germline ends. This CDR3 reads CASSHTKPRAAGTPEAFF. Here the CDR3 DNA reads TGTGCCAGCAGCCACACTAAACCCCGAGCGGCAGGGACCCCTGAAGCTTTCTTT.

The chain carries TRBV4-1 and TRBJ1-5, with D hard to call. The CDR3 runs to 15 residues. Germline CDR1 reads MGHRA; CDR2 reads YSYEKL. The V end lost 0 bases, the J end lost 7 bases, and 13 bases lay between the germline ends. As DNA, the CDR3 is TGCGCCAGCAGCCAAGACTGGATTACCGGGCAGCCCCAGCATTTT. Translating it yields CASSQDWITGQPQHF.

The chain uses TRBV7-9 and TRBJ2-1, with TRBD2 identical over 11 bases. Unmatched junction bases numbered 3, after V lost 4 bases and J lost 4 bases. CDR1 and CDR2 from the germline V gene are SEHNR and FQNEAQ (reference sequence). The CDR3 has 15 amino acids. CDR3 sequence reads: CASSSSGRNYNEQFF. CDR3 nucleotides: TGTGCCAGCAGCTCTAGCGGGAGGAATTACAATGAGCAGTTCTTC. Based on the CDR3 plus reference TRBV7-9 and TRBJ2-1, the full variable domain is DTGVSQNPRHKITKRGQNVTFRCDPISEHNRLYWYRQTLGQGPEFLTYFQNEAQLEKSRLLSDRFSAERPKGSFSTLEIQRTEQGDSAMYLCASSSSGRNYNEQFFGPGTRLTVL.

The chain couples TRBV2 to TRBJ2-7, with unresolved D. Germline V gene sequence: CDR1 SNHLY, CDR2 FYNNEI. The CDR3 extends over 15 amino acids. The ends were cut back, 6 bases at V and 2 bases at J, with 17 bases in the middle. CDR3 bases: TGTGCCAGCAGATGGTTAGGGTCTCCGGCCTACGAGCAGTACTTC. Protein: CASRWLGSPAYEQYF.

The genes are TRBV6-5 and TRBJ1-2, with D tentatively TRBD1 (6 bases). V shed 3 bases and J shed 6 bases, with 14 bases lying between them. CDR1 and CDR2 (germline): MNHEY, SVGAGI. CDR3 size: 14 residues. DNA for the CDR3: TGTGCCAGCAGTTATGCAGGGGAGGGAAATGGCTACACCTTC. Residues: CASSYAGEGNGYTF.

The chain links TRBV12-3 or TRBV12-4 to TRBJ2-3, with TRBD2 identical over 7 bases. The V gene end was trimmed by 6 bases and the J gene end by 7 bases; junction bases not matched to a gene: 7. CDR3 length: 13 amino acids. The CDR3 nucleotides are TGTGCCAGCAGGCTACCGGGAGGCCATACGCAGTATTTT. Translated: CASRLPGGHTQYF.

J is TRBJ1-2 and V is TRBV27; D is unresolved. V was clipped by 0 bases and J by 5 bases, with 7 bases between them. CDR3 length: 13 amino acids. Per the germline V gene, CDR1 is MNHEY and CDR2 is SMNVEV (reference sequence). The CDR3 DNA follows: TGTGCCAGCAGTTTATCGACGCAGTATGGCTACACCTTC. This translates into CASSLSTQYGYTF.

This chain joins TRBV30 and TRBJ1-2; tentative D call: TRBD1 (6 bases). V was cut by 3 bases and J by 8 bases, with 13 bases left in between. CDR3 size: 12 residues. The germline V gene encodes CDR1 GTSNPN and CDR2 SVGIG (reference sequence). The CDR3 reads CAWSLGGSGYTF. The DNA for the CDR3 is TGTGCCTGGAGCTTGGGGGGCTCGGGCTACACCTTC. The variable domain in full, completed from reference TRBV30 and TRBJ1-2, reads SQTIHQWPATLVQPVGSPLSLECTVEGTSNPNLYWYRQAAGRGLQLLFYSVGIGQISSEVPQNLSASRPQDRQFILSSKKLLLSDSGFYLCAWSLGGSGYTFGSGTRLTVV.

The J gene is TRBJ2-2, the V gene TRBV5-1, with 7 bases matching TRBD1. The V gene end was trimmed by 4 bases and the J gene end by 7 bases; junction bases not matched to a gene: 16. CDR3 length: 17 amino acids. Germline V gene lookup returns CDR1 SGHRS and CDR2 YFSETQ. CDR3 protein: CASSLPLLEGARGELFF. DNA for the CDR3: TGCGCCAGCAGCCTACCCCTTCTTGAGGGGGCACGCGGGGAGCTGTTTTTT. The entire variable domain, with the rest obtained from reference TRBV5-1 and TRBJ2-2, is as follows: KAGVTQTPRYLIKTRGQQVTLSCSPISGHRSVSWYQQTPGQGLQFLFEYFSETQRNKGNFPGRFSGRQFSNSRSEMNVSTLELGDSALYLCASSLPLLEGARGELFFGEGSRLTVL.

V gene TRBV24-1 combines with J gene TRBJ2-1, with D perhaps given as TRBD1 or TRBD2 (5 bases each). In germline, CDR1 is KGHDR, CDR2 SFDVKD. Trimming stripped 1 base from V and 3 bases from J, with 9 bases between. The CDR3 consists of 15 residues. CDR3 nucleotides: TGTGCCACCAGTGATTTAGGGGACCACTACAATGAGCAGTTCTTC. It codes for CATSDLGDHYNEQFF.

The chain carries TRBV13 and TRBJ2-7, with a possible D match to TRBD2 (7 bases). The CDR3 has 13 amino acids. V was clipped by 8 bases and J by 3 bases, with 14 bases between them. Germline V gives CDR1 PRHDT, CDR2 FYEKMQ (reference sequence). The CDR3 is CASGGAGNYEQYF. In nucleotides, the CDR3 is TGTGCCAGCGGGGGGGCAGGGAACTACGAGCAGTACTTC.

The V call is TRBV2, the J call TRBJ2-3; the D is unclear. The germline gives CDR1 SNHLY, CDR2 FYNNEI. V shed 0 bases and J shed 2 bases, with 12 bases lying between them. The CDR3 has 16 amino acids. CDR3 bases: TGTGCCAGCAGTGAAGCGCGGTCACCTGACACAGATACGCAGTATTTT. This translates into CASSEARSPDTDTQYF.

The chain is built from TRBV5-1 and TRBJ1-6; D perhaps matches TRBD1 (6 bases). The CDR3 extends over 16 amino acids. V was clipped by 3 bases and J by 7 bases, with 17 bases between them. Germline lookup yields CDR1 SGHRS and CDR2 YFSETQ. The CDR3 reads CASSSEPQGTNSPLHF. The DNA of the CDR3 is TGCGCCAGCAGCTCCGAACCGCAGGGGACCAATTCACCCCTCCACTTT.

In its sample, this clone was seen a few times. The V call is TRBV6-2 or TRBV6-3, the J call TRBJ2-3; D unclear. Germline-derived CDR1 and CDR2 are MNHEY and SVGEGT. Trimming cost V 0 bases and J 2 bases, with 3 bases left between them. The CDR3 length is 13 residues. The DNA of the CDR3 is TGTGCCAGCAGTTACTCTTTCACAGATACGCAGTATTTT. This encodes CASSYSFTDTQYF.

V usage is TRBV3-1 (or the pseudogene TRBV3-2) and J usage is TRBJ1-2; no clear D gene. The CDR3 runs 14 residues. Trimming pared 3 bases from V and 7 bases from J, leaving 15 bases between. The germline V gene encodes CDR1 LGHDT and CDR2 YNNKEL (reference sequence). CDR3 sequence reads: CASSQALGPIGYTF. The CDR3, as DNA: TGTGCCAGCAGCCAGGCCCTTGGTCCCATTGGCTACACCTTC.

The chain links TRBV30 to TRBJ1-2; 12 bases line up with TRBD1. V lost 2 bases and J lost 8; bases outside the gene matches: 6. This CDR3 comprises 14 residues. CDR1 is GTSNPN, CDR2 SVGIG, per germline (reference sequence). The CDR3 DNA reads TGTGCCTGGAGTCCGGGACAGGGGGCTAGCGGCTACACCTTC. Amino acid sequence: CAWSPGQGASGYTF.